Listed below are T cell receptor beta chains from one sample, sequenced in a study of cytomegalovirus exposure and HLA in healthy donors. Repertoires were generated with immunoSEQ multiplex PCR, while TCRdb's copy carries only in-frame clones and drops some. The sample consists of about 130,000 clones, approximately 80% of them appearing once. The source material was PBMCs. The origin of the receptors is a middle-aged man in good health and CMV-seronegative. Each CDR3 is given with its conserved first and last residue. The order of the fields is J gene, V gene, clone size, D gene, CDR3 protein, CDR3 DNA. D genes are given only for firm matches. Clone size is shown for a subset of rows, as once, few, many or a class of expanded clone.

>TRBJ2-5|TRBV10-3|few|NA
CAISDSRSGETQYF
TGTGCCATCAGTGATAGTAGGAGCGGGGAGACCCAGTACTTC
>TRBJ1-1|TRBV27|NA|NA
CASSLTQMGQTEAFF
TGTGCCAGCAGTCTCACTCAGATGGGGCAAACTGAAGCTTTCTTT
>TRBJ2-7|TRBV27|NA|TRBD1
CASSLFGQGAYEQYF
TGTGCCAGCAGTTTATTTGGACAGGGGGCCTACGAGCAGTACTTC
>TRBJ1-2|TRBV7-6|NA|TRBD1
CASSFAGGFGYTF
TGTGCCAGCAGCTTTGCAGGGGGGTTTGGCTACACCTTC
>TRBJ2-3|TRBV7-2|NA|TRBD1
CASSGTGMDTQYF
TGTGCCAGCAGCGGGACAGGGATGGATACGCAGTATTTT
>TRBJ2-7|TRBV7-8|NA|NA
CASSLEFQGQYF
TGTGCCAGCAGCTTAGAATTCCAGGGACAGTACTTC
>TRBJ2-5|TRBV29-1|NA|NA
CSVGRTAQETQYF
TGCAGCGTTGGGAGGACAGCCCAAGAGACCCAGTACTTC
>TRBJ1-4|TRBV10-1|few|NA
CASSQSRGSEKLFF
TGCGCCAGCAGCCAAAGCAGGGGAAGTGAAAAACTGTTTTTT
>TRBJ1-2|TRBV7-9|NA|TRBD1
CASSSTRPTGGAYGYTF
TGTGCCAGCAGCTCCACCCGGCCGACAGGGGGCGCCTATGGCTACACCTTC
>TRBJ1-5|TRBV7-2|NA|NA
CASSWTVNQPQHF
TGTGCCAGCAGTTGGACTGTCAATCAGCCCCAGCATTTT
>TRBJ2-1|TRBV6-4|NA|TRBD2
CASSDSGLALDEQFF
TGTGCCAGCAGTGACTCAGGACTAGCGTTGGATGAGCAGTTCTTC
>TRBJ2-3|TRBV7-3|NA|NA
CASSLTGGADTQYF
TGTGCCAGCAGCTTAACCGGCGGAGCAGATACGCAGTATTTT
>TRBJ2-7|TRBV7-8|NA|TRBD1
CASSIGTGVAHEQYF
TGTGCCAGCAGCATCGGGACAGGGGTAGCCCACGAGCAGTACTTC
>TRBJ2-7|TRBV5-4|NA|TRBD1
CASSLAARGQAPGGNEQYF
TGTGCCAGCAGCTTGGCGGCGCGGGGACAGGCTCCCGGCGGGAACGAGCAGTACTTC
>TRBJ2-7|TRBV6-1|NA|TRBD1
CASSEPLTGGYEQYF
TGTGCCAGCAGTGAACCGCTGACAGGGGGCTACGAGCAGTACTTC
>TRBJ2-3|TRBV18|NA|TRBD1
CASSEKGTVRGTDTQYF
TGTGCCAGCTCAGAGAAGGGGACAGTAAGAGGCACAGATACGCAGTATTTT
>TRBJ1-5|TRBV11-3|NA|NA
CASSPGSNQPQHF
TGTGCCAGCAGCCCGGGTAGCAATCAGCCCCAGCATTTT
>TRBJ2-1|TRBV7-9|NA|TRBD1
CASRTGREQFF
TGTGCCAGCAGGACAGGGCGTGAGCAGTTCTTC
>TRBJ2-7|TRBV5-1|few|TRBD1
CASSSGDSDYEQYF
TGCGCCAGCAGCTCCGGGGACAGTGACTACGAGCAGTACTTC
>TRBJ2-5|TRBV4-3|NA|TRBD2
CASSQDPFGGGKETQYF
TGCGCCAGCAGCCAAGATCCTTTCGGGGGGGGAAAAGAGACCCAGTACTTC
>TRBJ2-7|TRBV19|NA|TRBD1
CASSTAGGGYEQYF
TGTGCCAGTAGTACGGCAGGGGGCGGATACGAGCAGTACTTC
>TRBJ1-5|TRBV19|NA|NA
CASSIVQVNQPQHF
TGTGCCAGTAGTATAGTACAGGTAAATCAGCCCCAGCATTTT
>TRBJ1-2|TRBV6-5|NA|NA
CASSIAQAYGYTF
TGTGCCAGCAGTATTGCACAGGCCTATGGCTACACCTTC
>TRBJ2-5|TRBV9|NA|NA
CASSVGGTGIQETQYF
TGTGCCAGCAGCGTAGGGGGAACAGGTATACAAGAGACCCAGTACTTC
>TRBJ2-7|TRBV9|NA|TRBD1
CASSVEGTGVWEQYF
TGTGCCAGCAGCGTAGAGGGGACAGGGGTCTGGGAGCAGTACTTC
>TRBJ1-5|TRBV4-1|NA|TRBD1
CASSPSDRENQPQHF
TGCGCCAGCAGCCCCTCGGACAGGGAGAATCAGCCCCAGCATTTT
>TRBJ1-5|TRBV2|few|TRBD1
CASSGQGGNQPQHF
TGTGCCAGCAGTGGACAGGGCGGAAATCAGCCCCAGCATTTT
>TRBJ1-3|TRBV5-6|many|NA
CASSLSAVSGNTIYF
TGTGCCAGCAGCTTGTCGGCGGTCTCTGGAAACACCATATATTTT
>TRBJ2-7|TRBV7-9|once|TRBD2
CASSRSWTSGRPHEQYF
TGTGCCAGCAGCCGCTCCTGGACTAGCGGGAGGCCCCACGAGCAGTACTTC
>TRBJ1-1|TRBV29-1|few|NA
CSVEQGRTEAFF
TGCAGCGTCGAACAGGGTAGGACTGAAGCTTTCTTT
>TRBJ2-5|TRBV6-1|few|NA
CASGTDRETQYF
TGTGCCAGCGGGACTGATCGGGAGACCCAGTACTTC
>TRBJ1-4|TRBV4-1|NA|TRBD1
CASSRLLGTDNEKLFF
TGCGCCAGCAGCCGACTGCTCGGGACAGACAATGAAAAACTGTTTTTT
>TRBJ2-1|TRBV27|NA|TRBD2
CASTRNRAASGRYYNEQFF
TGTGCCAGCACCCGGAACAGAGCGGCTAGCGGGAGGTATTACAATGAGCAGTTCTTC
>TRBJ2-2|TRBV9|NA|NA
CASSVGGDTGELFF
TGTGCCAGCAGCGTAGGCGGTGACACCGGGGAGCTGTTTTTT
>TRBJ2-5|TRBV1|NA|NA
CTSSQNRDYQLGTQYF
TGCACCAGCAGCCAAAACCGGGACTACCAACTTGGGACCCAGTACTTC
>TRBJ2-7|TRBV7-9|NA|TRBD1
CASSLRTGPGYEQYF
TGTGCCAGCAGCTTGCGGACAGGTCCAGGCTACGAGCAGTACTTC
>TRBJ1-1|TRBV6-5|few|NA
CATFQRYREAFF
TGTGCCACCTTTCAACGGTACAGGGAGGCTTTCTTT
>TRBJ1-1|TRBV18|NA|NA
CASSPPRDIGLNTEAFF
TGTGCCAGCTCACCTCCTCGGGACATCGGACTGAACACTGAAGCTTTCTTT
>TRBJ1-2|TRBV6-5|NA|NA
CATRSGQGRHYGYTF
TGTGCCACCAGGTCAGGGCAGGGAAGGCACTATGGCTACACCTTC
>TRBJ1-4|TRBV18|NA|TRBD1
CASSRDSLNEKLFF
TGTGCCAGCTCGCGGGACAGCCTTAATGAAAAACTGTTTTTT
>TRBJ1-2|TRBV30|NA|NA
CAWSVTGPKGYTF
TGTGCCTGGAGTGTAACAGGCCCGAAGGGCTACACCTTC
>TRBJ2-5|TRBV27|NA|NA
CASSSRDQETQYF
TGTGCCAGCAGTTCTCGAGACCAAGAGACCCAGTACTTC
>TRBJ2-2|TRBV28|NA|TRBD2
CASSSSGRGTGELFF
TGTGCCAGCAGTTCTAGCGGGAGAGGCACCGGGGAGCTGTTTTTT
>TRBJ2-7|TRBV6-5|NA|NA
CASIRSTGTYEQYF
TGTGCCAGCATCAGATCCACAGGGACCTACGAGCAGTACTTC
>TRBJ2-7|TRBV2|NA|TRBD1
CASTEQGNEQYF
TGTGCCAGCACTGAACAGGGGAACGAGCAGTACTTC
>TRBJ2-5|TRBV10-3|few|NA
CAIKGRAQETQYF
TGTGCCATCAAAGGCAGGGCTCAAGAGACCCAGTACTTC
>TRBJ2-2|TRBV28|NA|TRBD1
CASSQDRTTGELFF
TGTGCCAGCAGTCAGGACAGGACTACCGGGGAGCTGTTTTTT